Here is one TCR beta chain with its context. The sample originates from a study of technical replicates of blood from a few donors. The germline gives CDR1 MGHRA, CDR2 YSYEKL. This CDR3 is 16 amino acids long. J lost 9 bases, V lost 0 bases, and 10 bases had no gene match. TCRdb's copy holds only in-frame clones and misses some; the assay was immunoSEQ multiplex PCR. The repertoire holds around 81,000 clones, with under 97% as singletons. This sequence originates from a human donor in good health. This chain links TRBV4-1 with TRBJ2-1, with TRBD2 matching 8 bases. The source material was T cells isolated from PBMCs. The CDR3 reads CASSQDISGLGREQFF. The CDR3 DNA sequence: TGCGCCAGCAGCCAAGACATATCGGGACTAGGACGTGAGCAGTTCTTC.